This T cell receptor beta chain was sequenced in a study of OX40 agonist ivuxolimab in advanced cancers. Study-level findings and limits: Expanded clones belonging to CD8+ T cells outnumbered, on average, those of CD4+.

Germline V gives CDR1 LNHDA, CDR2 SQIVND (reference sequence). The CDR3 covers 16 residues. Unmatched junction bases numbered 12, after V lost 3 bases and J lost 7 bases. A word on this clone: The antigen remains undetermined.

Sequenced by immunoSEQ multiplex PCR; TCRdb stores in-frame clones only, minus some. Among about 86,000 clones listed, about 90% were seen once. Sequences were derived from CD4+ or CD8+ T cells sorted from blood, sampled in a trial of the OX40 agonist ivuxolimab. This chain links TRBV19 with TRBJ2-5; 9 bases align to TRBD2. The receptor was derived from an adult with an advanced solid tumor such as melanoma, head and neck, liver or kidney cancer. The CDR3 sequence: CASSIGWERGVGTQYF. The CDR3 nucleotides read TGTGCCAGTAGTATCGGATGGGAGCGGGGGGTAGGGACCCAGTACTTC.